This T cell receptor (beta chain) was recovered during a study of graft-versus-host responses after intestinal transplantation (dated by TCRdb to the early 2020s). With regard to the full study: The transplants that recipients got were multivisceral, liver-intestinal, or isolated intestinal. Anti-thymocyte globulin induction was given to all recipients, followed by maintenance tacrolimus and steroids for around three years. After intestinal transplantation, graft-versus-host and host-versus-graft alloreactive T cell clones were followed in the graft, circulation and bone marrow using bulk TCR-beta CDR3 sequencing. To identify alloreactive clones, pre-transplant mixed lymphocyte reaction products were sequenced and compared with unstimulated pre-transplant donor and recipient T cells. Of the 20 to 30 intestinal transplant recipients enrolled in the cohort, one of whom was a retransplant, a few patients without pretransplant specimens were excluded. A peak of at least 4% donor T cells among recipient peripheral blood mononuclear cells was the definition used for donor T cell macrochimerism. Samples from a few later patients were sequenced in-house on an Illumina MiSeq with MiXCR processing rather than by the commercial service. General findings and caveats noted by the study authors: In patients with donor T cell macrochimerism, the allografts had high GvH to HvG T cell clonal ratios. Early after transplant, peak levels of circulating GvH clones were associated with declines in HvG clones. GvH clones turned up in recipient bone marrow, with some appearing earlier in ileal mucosa or blood, a pattern consistent with an intestinal mucosal origin. The relatively low number and heterogeneity of intestinal transplant patients limited the conclusions.

About this clone itself: The target of this receptor is not known. Base qualities are missing; no much larger clone stands one base away.

The time point label, as the study defines it: cells obtained before transplantation from donor or recipient. CD3+CD4+ and CD3+CD8+ populations were FACS-sorted from unstimulated pre-transplant donor and recipient cells taken from spleen or lymph nodes. The library relied on the immunoSEQ multiplex PCR assay. For most patients, genomic DNA was isolated with the Qiagen DNeasy Blood and Tissue Kit and shipped frozen to Adaptive Biotechnologies for TCR sequencing. For most patients, genomic DNA was subjected to high-throughput TCR-beta CDR3 sequencing by Adaptive Biotechnologies. As for the original processing: Adaptive's ImmunoSEQ software was the source of the TCR sequencing data for 15 to 20 patients, while three other patients were processed with MiXCR and VDJtools. To correct CD4 versus CD8 sorting errors, sequences present in both subsets at a frequency ratio below 5:1 were removed. CDR3 nucleotide sequences shared between donor and recipient were removed because the origin of such sequences could not be assigned. To count as alloreactive, a clone needed at least 2-fold expansion over unstimulated cells and a minimum CFSE-low frequency of 0.002% (template counts) or 0.001% (read counts). A clone was considered mappable if detected in the sequenced pre-transplant spleen, lymph node, or MLR CFSE-low populations of the donor or recipient. Cumulative frequency of alloreactive clones was calculated as a percentage of all sequences weighted by copy number. The clones in this table, taken by TCRdb from immuneACCESS, are in-frame only. Not every clone is retained; where verified, under half of the shortfall comes from an unresolved V gene, and the cause of the rest is unknown. The D gene and trimming were derived from the DNA, and the V and J assignments and clone size from that table. The sample table shows 95,000 to 110,000 clones, and about nine tenths are seen once. The top ten clonotypes cover over 0.6% of the sample.

The clonotype comes from a human donor who was the organ donor for an intestinal transplant. Sequences were derived from unstimulated CD4+ T cells sorted from spleen or lymph node cells, sampled before transplant.

The nucleotide sequence is given as TGTGCCAGTAGTACCGGGATTGAAAAACTGTTTTTT. Translated, this gives CASSTGIEKLFF. The sequence joins TRBV19 to TRBJ1-4; confidence is insufficient to name the D gene. Its CDR3 holds 12 amino acids, cysteine through phenylalanine. Just the 36-base CDR3 DNA is kept, in frame starting at base 1. CDR1 LNHDA and CDR2 SQIVND are derived from the germline V gene (reference sequence). V is cut by 4 bases and J by 7 bases, and the space between the germline ends is 7 bases.